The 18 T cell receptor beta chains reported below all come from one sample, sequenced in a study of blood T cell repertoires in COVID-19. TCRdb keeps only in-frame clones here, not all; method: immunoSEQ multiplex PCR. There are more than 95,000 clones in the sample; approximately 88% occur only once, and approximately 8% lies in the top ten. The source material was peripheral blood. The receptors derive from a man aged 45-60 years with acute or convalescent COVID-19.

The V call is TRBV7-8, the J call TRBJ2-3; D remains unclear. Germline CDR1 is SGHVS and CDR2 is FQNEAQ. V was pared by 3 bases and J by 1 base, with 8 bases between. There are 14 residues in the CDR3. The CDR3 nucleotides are TGTGCCAGCAGCTTGAGGCCGCGCACAGATACGCAGTATTTT. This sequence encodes CASSLRPRTDTQYF.

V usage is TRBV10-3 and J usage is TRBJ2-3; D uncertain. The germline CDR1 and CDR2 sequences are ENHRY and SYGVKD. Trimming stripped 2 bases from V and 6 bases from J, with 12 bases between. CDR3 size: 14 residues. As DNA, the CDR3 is TGTGCCATCAGTGAGCCCAGATTGCACGATACGCAGTATTTT. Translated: CAISEPRLHDTQYF.

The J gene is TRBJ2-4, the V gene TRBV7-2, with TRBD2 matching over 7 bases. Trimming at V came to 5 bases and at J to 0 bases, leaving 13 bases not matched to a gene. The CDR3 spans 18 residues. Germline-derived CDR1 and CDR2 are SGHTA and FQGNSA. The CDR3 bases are TGTGCCAGCAGCCCCGGGGAGGGGTGGGCTTTAGCCAAAAACATTCAGTACTTC. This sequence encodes CASSPGEGWALAKNIQYF.

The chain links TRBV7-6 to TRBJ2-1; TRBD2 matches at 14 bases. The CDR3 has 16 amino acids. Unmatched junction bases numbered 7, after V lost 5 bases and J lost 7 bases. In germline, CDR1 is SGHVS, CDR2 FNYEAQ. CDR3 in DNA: TGTGCCAGCAGCGGACTAGCGGGAGGAGGGGCTAATGAGCAGTTCTTC. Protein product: CASSGLAGGGANEQFF.

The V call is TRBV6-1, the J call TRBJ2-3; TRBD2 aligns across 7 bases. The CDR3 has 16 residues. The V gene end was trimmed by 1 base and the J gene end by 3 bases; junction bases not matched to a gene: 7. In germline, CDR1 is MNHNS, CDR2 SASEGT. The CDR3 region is CASSEGVGGKTDTQYF. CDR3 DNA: TGTGCCAGCAGTGAAGGGGTGGGAGGGAAGACAGATACGCAGTATTTT.

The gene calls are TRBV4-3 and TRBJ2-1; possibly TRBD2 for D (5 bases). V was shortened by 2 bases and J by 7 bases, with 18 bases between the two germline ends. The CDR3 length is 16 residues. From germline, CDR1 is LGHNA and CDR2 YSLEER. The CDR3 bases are TGCGCCAGCAGCCAATCTGGAGGCTTTCGCAAGAATGAGCAGTTCTTC. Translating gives CASSQSGGFRKNEQFF.

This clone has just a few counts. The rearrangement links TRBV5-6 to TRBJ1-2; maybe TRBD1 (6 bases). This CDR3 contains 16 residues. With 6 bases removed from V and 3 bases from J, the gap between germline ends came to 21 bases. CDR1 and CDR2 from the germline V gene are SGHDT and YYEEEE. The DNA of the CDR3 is TGTGCCAGCACCTCCGATTTCACACAGGGAGACTATGGCTACACCTTC. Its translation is CASTSDFTQGDYGYTF.

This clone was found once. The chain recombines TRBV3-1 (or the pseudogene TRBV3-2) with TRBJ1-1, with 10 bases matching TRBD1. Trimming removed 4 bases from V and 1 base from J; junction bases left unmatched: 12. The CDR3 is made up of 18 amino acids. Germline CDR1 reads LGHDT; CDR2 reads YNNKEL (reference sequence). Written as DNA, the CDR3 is TGTGCCAGCAGCCCCCCCCAAAGACAGGGGGCAACGAACACTGAAGCTTTCTTT. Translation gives CASSPPQRQGATNTEAFF.

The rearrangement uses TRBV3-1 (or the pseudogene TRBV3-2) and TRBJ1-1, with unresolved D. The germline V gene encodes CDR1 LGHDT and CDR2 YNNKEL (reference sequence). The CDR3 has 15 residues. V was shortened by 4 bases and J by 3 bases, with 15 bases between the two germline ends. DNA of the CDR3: TGTGCCAGCAGCCCCGGAAGCGGGAGGGACACTGAAGCTTTCTTT. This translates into CASSPGSGRDTEAFF.

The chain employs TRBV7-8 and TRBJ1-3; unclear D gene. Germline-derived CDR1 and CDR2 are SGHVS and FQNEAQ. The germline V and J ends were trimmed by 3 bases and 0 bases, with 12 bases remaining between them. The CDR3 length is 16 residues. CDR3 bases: TGTGCCAGCAGCTTTACAGTCCCGAGCTCTGGAAACACCATATATTTT. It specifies CASSFTVPSSGNTIYF. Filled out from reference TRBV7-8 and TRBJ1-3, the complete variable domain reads GAGVSQSPRYKVAKRGQDVALRCDPISGHVSLFWYQQALGQGPEFLTYFQNEAQLDKSGLPSDRFFAERPEGSVSTLKIQRTQQEDSAVYLCASSFTVPSSGNTIYFGEGSWLTVV.

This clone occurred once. CDR3 region: CASSYIWGENQPQHF. The CDR3 region has the DNA TGTGCCAGCAGTTACATTTGGGGGGAGAATCAGCCCCAGCATTTT. The V and J genes are TRBV6-6 and TRBJ1-5, with a tentative D call TRBD1 (5 bases). V was trimmed by 2 bases and J by 4 bases, leaving 12 bases between them. This CDR3 spans 15 amino acids. Per germline, CDR1 MNHNY and CDR2 SVGAGI (reference sequence).

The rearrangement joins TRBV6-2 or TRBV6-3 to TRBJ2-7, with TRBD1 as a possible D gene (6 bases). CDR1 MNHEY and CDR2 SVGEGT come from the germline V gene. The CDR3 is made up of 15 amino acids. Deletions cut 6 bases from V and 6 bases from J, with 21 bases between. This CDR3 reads CASSTGRGNPFEQYF. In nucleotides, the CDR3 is TGTGCCAGCAGCACTGGAAGGGGGAACCCATTCGAGCAGTACTTC.

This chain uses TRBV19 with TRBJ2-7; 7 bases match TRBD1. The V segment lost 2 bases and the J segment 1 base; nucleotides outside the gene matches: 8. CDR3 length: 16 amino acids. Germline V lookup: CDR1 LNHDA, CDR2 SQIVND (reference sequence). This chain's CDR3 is CASSIYRGPSSYEQYF. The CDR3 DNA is TGTGCCAGTAGTATATACAGGGGCCCGTCATCCTACGAGCAGTACTTC.

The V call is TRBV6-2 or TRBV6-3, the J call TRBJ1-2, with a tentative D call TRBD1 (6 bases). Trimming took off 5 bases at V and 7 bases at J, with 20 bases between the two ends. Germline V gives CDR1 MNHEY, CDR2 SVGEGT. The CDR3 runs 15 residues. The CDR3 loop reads CASSQPGQGRGGYTF. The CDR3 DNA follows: TGTGCCAGCAGTCAACCGGGACAAGGGAGGGGTGGCTACACCTTC.

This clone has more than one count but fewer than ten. CDR3 residues: CASSQDRSNEKLFF. For the CDR3, the DNA is TGTGCCAGCAGCCAGGACAGGAGTAATGAAAAACTGTTTTTT. The gene calls are TRBV7-9 and TRBJ1-4; 7 nucleotides match TRBD1. This CDR3 region has 14 residues. CDR1 and CDR2 (germline): SEHNR, FQNEAQ (reference sequence). V lost 5 bases and J lost 4; bases outside the gene matches: 4.

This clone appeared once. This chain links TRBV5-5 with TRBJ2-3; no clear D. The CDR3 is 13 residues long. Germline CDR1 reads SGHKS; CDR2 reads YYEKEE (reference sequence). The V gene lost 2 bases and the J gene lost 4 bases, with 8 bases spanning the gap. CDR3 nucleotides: TGTGCCAGCAGCTTTAGTTTCGCAGATACGCAGTATTTT. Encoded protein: CASSFSFADTQYF.

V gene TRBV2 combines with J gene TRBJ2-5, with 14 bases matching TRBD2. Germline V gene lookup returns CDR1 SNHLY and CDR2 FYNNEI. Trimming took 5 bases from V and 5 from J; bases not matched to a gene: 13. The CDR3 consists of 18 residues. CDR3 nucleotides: TGTGCCAGCAGTCCGGGACTAGCGGGAGTAGGCGCCCGGGAGACCCAGTACTTC. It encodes CASSPGLAGVGARETQYF.

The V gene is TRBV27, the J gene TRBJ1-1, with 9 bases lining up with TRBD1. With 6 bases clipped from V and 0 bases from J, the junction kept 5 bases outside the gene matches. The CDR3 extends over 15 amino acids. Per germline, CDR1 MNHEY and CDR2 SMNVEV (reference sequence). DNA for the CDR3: TGTGCCAGCAGGCTCGGGACAGGGCTGAACACTGAAGCTTTCTTT. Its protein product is CASRLGTGLNTEAFF.